Reported below is one T cell receptor beta chain. The antigen remains unidentified. Only in-frame clones appear in the TCRdb table, and some are missing; sequencing was by immunoSEQ multiplex PCR. The sample lists more than 80,000 clones; approximately 89% were seen once. The sample originates from a study of identifying expanded T cells in peripheral blood. The study's findings and limits: Clone count variance between roughly 2-week samples rose with total template count.

J was trimmed by 1 base and V by 6 bases; bases with no gene match: 3. The CDR3 has 13 amino acids. Germline assignment: CDR1 MNHEY and CDR2 SMNVEV (reference sequence). The rearrangement joins TRBV27 to TRBJ2-7; 7 bases agree with TRBD1. The specimen sequenced was blood. The sequence was obtained from a person between 18 and 75 years old in good health. Here the CDR3 DNA reads TGTGCCAGCAGGACAGGGCCTTCCTACGAGCAGTACTTC. Its protein is CASRTGPSYEQYF.